The present T cell receptor (beta chain) was sequenced within a study of graft-versus-host responses after intestinal transplantation. Study as a whole: Transplants given to recipients were multivisceral, liver-intestinal, or isolated intestinal. Anti-thymocyte globulin was used for induction in all recipients, who then took tacrolimus and steroids for roughly 3 years.

The authors processed graft tissue to release intraepithelial and lamina propria lymphocytes. This clone has just one count. Using immunoSEQ multiplex PCR, the repertoire was profiled, and TCRdb retains in-frame clones only, with some absent. The data show 60,000 to 65,000 clones, roughly 90% seen once. The length of the CDR3 is 13 residues. CDR1 is MNHNY and CDR2 is SVGAGI in the germline V gene (reference sequence). The V end lost 3 bases, the J end lost 0 bases, and 6 bases lay between the germline ends. J is TRBJ2-7 and V is TRBV6-6; D is tentatively TRBD1 or TRBD2 (5 bases each). Sequencing was performed on ileum tissue, taken approximately 56 weeks after transplant. The receptor was derived from a human patient who received an intestinal transplant, so some T cells may come from the graft donor. The CDR3, as DNA: TGTGCCAGCAGTTATGGGGGCTCCTACGAGCAGTACTTC. This sequence encodes CASSYGGSYEQYF.